The 17 T cell receptor beta chains listed next were all sequenced from one sample in a study of human T cells and chemical hapten exposure. Time point in this sample: patch test 1, 2 weeks after DPC sensitization. Treatment meaning: therapeutic diphenylcyclopropenone sensitization with weekly scalp DPC. TCRdb called the RACE reads again in MiXCR, with one record for every CDR3 protein. There are 300,000 to 450,000 distinct CDR3 sequences in the sample; roughly 4.8% occur only once, and around 2% lies in the top ten. The sequenced sample was whole blood, obtained in connection with sensitization to the hapten diphenylcyclopropenone (DPC). The receptors were gathered from a woman aged 50 to 65 with alopecia areata. Some clones in this sample may be carry-over from other donors' samples.

This clonotype was recorded many times. This rearrangement joins TRBV21-1 to TRBJ2-4. TRBV21-1 is a pseudogene segment. The CDR3 sequence is 17 residues long. The CDR3 loop is CASSKARRNLAKNIQYF. CDR3 DNA sequence: TGTGCCAGCAGCAAAGCGAGGAGAAACCTAGCCAAAAACATTCAGTACTTC.

The chain has TRBV3-1 and TRBJ1-1, with D tentatively TRBD1 (5 bases). The CDR3 sequence is 14 residues long. V dropped 3 bases and J dropped 5 bases, with 13 bases sitting between them. Looked up from germline, CDR1 is LGHDT and CDR2 is YNNKEL (reference sequence). This chain's CDR3 is CASSHGRVRTEAFF. CDR3 bases: TGTGCCAGCAGCCACGGCAGGGTGCGGACTGAAGCTTTCTTT.

This clonotype has a handful of counts. V usage is TRBV3-1 and J usage is TRBJ2-7; D gene ambiguous. The CDR3 runs to 15 residues. The germline V gene has CDR1 LGHDT and CDR2 YNNKEL (reference sequence). The V end lost 2 bases, the J end lost 2 bases, and 13 bases lay between the germline ends. The chain's CDR3 is CASSQRPAKPYEQYF. The DNA of the CDR3 is TGTGCCAGCAGCCAAAGACCGGCTAAACCCTACGAGCAGTACTTC.

This clonotype appeared many times. Here the CDR3 DNA reads TGTGCCAGCAGCGTAGACCTAGCGGGCCGCACCGGGGAGCTGTTTTTT. This sequence encodes CASSVDLAGRTGELFF. The chain recombines TRBV9 with TRBJ2-2; 8 bases line up with TRBD2. This CDR3 has 16 residues. Germline V gives CDR1 SGDLS, CDR2 YYNGEE. The junction had 5 bases not matched to a gene; V was cut back by 0 bases and J by 4 bases.

The V call is TRBV6-5, the J call TRBJ1-4; TRBD1 aligns across 7 bases. The CDR3 is 14 residues long. V was pared by 2 bases and J by 6 bases, with 3 bases of the junction left unmatched. CDR1 and CDR2 from the germline V gene are MNHEY and SVGAGI. In nucleotides, the CDR3 is TGTGCCAGCAGTTACGGGCAGGGGGATGAAAAACTGTTTTTT. Translation: CASSYGQGDEKLFF.

This clonotype was detected many times. This rearrangement joins TRBV9 to TRBJ2-6; 7 nucleotides agree with TRBD1. J gave up 2 bases and V 0 bases, and 2 bases lay outside the gene matches. The CDR3 length is 16 residues. The germline V gene has CDR1 SGDLS and CDR2 YYNGEE. The CDR3 region is CASSVEGGAGANVLTF. The CDR3 DNA follows: TGTGCCAGCAGCGTAGAAGGGGGCGCTGGGGCCAACGTCCTGACTTTC.

The J gene is TRBJ2-5, the V gene TRBV4-3, with TRBD1 identical over 8 bases. Germline trimming cut 0 bases from V and 5 bases from J; bases unmatched to any gene: 8. Germline CDR1 reads LGHNA; CDR2 reads YSLEER. This CDR3 region has 16 residues. The CDR3 DNA follows: TGCGCCAGCAGCCAAGATTGGACAGGGAGGTCGGAGACCCAGTACTTC. It encodes CASSQDWTGRSETQYF.

This chain joins TRBV6-6 and TRBJ2-3, with 8 bases aligning to TRBD1. The germline gives CDR1 MNHNY, CDR2 SVGAGI (reference sequence). With 11 bases clipped from V and 0 bases from J, the junction kept 4 bases outside the gene matches. The CDR3 is made up of 13 amino acids. The CDR3 sequence: CAGQGDSTDTQYF. The CDR3 nucleotides read TGTGCCGGACAGGGCGATAGCACAGATACGCAGTATTTT.

This clonotype was seen at least ten times. This chain uses TRBV5-1 with TRBJ1-4; D gene uncertain. Per the germline V gene, CDR1 is SGHRS and CDR2 is YFSETQ. V lost 0 bases and J 0 bases, leaving 6 bases between the germline ends. The CDR3 runs to 15 residues. The CDR3 DNA reads as TGCGCCAGCAGCTTGGGGATCGCAACTAATGAAAAACTGTTTTTT. Protein: CASSLGIATNEKLFF.

This clonotype was seen ten or more times. V usage is TRBV21-1 and J usage is TRBJ2-3; TRBD1 is taken as the D call from the table, unchecked against the DNA. TRBV21-1 is deemed a pseudogene. The CDR3 contains 17 residues. CDR3 DNA: TGTGCCAGCAGCCGCAAGGCAGGGGGTAATAGCACAGATACGCAGTATTTT. Translated: CASSRKAGGNSTDTQYF.

In this sample, this clonotype turned up many times. This sequence joins TRBV7-2 and TRBJ2-1; 7 bases agree with TRBD2. V was clipped by 5 bases and J by 8 bases; unmatched bases: 15. This CDR3 contains 16 residues. Per the germline V gene, CDR1 is SGHTA and CDR2 is FQGNSA. Written as DNA, the CDR3 is TGTGCCAGCAGCAACTGGGACTACCCCTTAGGGCATGAGCAGTTCTTC. Translating gives CASSNWDYPLGHEQFF.

This clonotype has only a few counts. This sequence joins TRBV20-1 and TRBJ2-3; TRBD1 agrees at 9 bases. The length of the CDR3 is 14 residues. Trimming took 6 bases from V and 4 from J; bases not matched to a gene: 8. In germline, CDR1 is DFQATT, CDR2 SNEGSKA (reference sequence). The CDR3 sequence: CSAPGTGWADTQYF. The CDR3 DNA follows: TGCAGTGCACCCGGGACAGGGTGGGCAGATACGCAGTATTTT.

This clonotype was counted a few times. This chain connects TRBV5-5 to TRBJ2-3; TRBD2 matches 10 bases. V dropped 0 bases and J dropped 0; count of bases not matched to a gene: 7. The CDR3 is made up of 18 amino acids. Germline CDR1 SGHKS, CDR2 YYEKEE (reference sequence). The CDR3 region is CASSLAASGGASTDTQYF. CDR3 in DNA: TGTGCCAGCAGCTTGGCCGCTAGCGGGGGCGCTAGCACAGATACGCAGTATTTT.

This clonotype was picked up many times. The chain links TRBV4-1 to TRBJ2-7, with D possibly TRBD1 on 5 matching bases. CDR1 MGHRA and CDR2 YSYEKL come from the germline V gene. V was pared by 1 base and J by 2 bases, with 9 bases between. The CDR3 is 14 amino acids. CDR3 sequence: CASSQGQRTYEQYF. CDR3 coding DNA: TGCGCCAGCAGCCAAGGACAGAGAACCTACGAGCAGTACTTC.

This clonotype was seen only a few times. The chain uses TRBV5-1 and TRBJ2-1; D unresolved. The CDR3 consists of 13 residues. Germline V lookup: CDR1 SGHRS, CDR2 YFSETQ. Deletions cut 0 bases from V and 5 bases from J, with 6 bases between. CDR3 sequence reads: CASSLVRDNEQFF. The CDR3 nucleotides are TGCGCCAGCAGCTTGGTAAGGGACAATGAGCAGTTCTTC.

This clonotype showed up many times. The chain recombines TRBV7-9 with TRBJ2-1; D not certain. CDR1 and CDR2 from the germline V gene are SEHNR and FQNEAQ (reference sequence). This CDR3 spans 12 amino acids. The V end was cut by 1 base, the J end by 5 bases, with 3 bases between. The CDR3 sequence: CASSLVNNEQFF. The CDR3 nucleotides are TGTGCCAGCAGCTTAGTCAACAATGAGCAGTTCTTC.

V and J are TRBV28 and TRBJ2-7; D may be TRBD1 (5 bases). The CDR3 is 14 amino acids. Trimming took off 3 bases at V and 2 bases at J, with 11 bases between the two ends. Per the germline V gene, CDR1 is MDHEN and CDR2 is SYDVKM. CDR3 loop: CASSLSQGPYEQYF. Here the CDR3 DNA reads TGTGCCAGCAGTTTGAGTCAGGGTCCCTACGAGCAGTACTTC. Looking up the rest from reference TRBV28 and TRBJ2-7 gives the full variable domain: DVKVTQSSRYLVKRTGEKVFLECVQDMDHENMFWYRQDPGLGLRLIYFSYDVKMKEKGDIPEGYSVSREKKERFSLILESASTNQTSMYLCASSLSQGPYEQYFGPGTRLTVT.